This entry describes one T cell receptor beta chain. This sample is drawn from a study of OX40 agonist ivuxolimab in advanced cancers. Turning to the study itself: Participants, approximately 81% male, averaged 60 years of age, ranging from about 20 to 80.

Data came from immunoSEQ multiplex PCR; TCRdb stores just in-frame clones and leaves some out. The sample consists of 60,000 to 75,000 clones, 80% to 90% of them appearing once. Trimming stripped 5 bases from V and 1 base from J, with 14 bases between. CDR3 size: 15 residues. Per germline, CDR1 KGHSH and CDR2 LQKENI. Material: CD4+ or CD8+ T cells sorted from blood, obtained in a trial of the OX40 agonist ivuxolimab. The chain links TRBV18 to TRBJ1-1, with a possible D match to TRBD1 (5 bases). The TCR sequence derives from an adult with an advanced solid tumor such as melanoma, head and neck, liver or kidney cancer. The CDR3: CASSTARGQNTEAFF. The CDR3 DNA follows: TGTGCCAGCTCAACAGCGAGGGGCCAGAACACTGAAGCTTTCTTT. The full variable domain, in which reference TRBV18 and TRBJ1-1 provide the parts outside the CDR3, is NAGVMQNPRHLVRRRGQEARLRCSPMKGHSHVYWYRQLPEEGLKFMVYLQKENIIDESGMPKERFSAEFPKEGPSILRIQQVVRGDSAAYFCASSTARGQNTEAFFGQGTRLTVV.